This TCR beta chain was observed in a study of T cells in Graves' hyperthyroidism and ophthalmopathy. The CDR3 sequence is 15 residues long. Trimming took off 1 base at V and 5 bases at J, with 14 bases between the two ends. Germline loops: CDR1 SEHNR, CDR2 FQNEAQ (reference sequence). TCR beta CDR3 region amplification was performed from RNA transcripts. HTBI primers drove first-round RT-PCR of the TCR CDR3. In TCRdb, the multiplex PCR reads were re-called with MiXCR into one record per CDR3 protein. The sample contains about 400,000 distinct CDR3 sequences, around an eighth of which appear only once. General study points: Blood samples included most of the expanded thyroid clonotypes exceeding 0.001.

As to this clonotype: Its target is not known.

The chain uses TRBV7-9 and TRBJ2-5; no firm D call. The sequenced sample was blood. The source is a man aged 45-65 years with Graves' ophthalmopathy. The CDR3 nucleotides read TGTGCCAGCAGCTTAGTTCTTTTGTCGGTGGAGACCCAGTACTTC. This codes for CASSLVLLSVETQYF.